This TCR beta chain was captured in a study of cytomegalovirus exposure and HLA in healthy donors. Study observations and caveats: Earlier analysis yielded a pattern in which most TCR beta V segments were productive about 90% or about 30% of the time. Cytomegalovirus-associated status was assigned to about 160 TCR beta chains.

PCR involved 60 Vbeta and 13 Jbeta primers. The protocol was immunoSEQ multiplex PCR, while the TCRdb copy is restricted to in-frame clones and leaves out a portion. The sample has roughly 150,000 clones, around 10% seen once. As to this clone: No antigen is known for it.

Trimming removed 0 bases at V and 11 bases at J, with 14 bases between. Germline V CDR1 and CDR2: SGDLS, YYNGEE. The CDR3 sequence is 13 residues long. The rearrangement uses TRBV9 and TRBJ1-1; D perhaps matches TRBD1 (5 bases). The receptor's source is a man aged 50-59 years in good health and CMV-seronegative. Sequences were obtained from PBMCs. The CDR3 sequence is CASSVASGSYAFF. The CDR3 DNA reads as TGTGCCAGCAGCGTAGCATCAGGGTCCTATGCTTTCTTT.